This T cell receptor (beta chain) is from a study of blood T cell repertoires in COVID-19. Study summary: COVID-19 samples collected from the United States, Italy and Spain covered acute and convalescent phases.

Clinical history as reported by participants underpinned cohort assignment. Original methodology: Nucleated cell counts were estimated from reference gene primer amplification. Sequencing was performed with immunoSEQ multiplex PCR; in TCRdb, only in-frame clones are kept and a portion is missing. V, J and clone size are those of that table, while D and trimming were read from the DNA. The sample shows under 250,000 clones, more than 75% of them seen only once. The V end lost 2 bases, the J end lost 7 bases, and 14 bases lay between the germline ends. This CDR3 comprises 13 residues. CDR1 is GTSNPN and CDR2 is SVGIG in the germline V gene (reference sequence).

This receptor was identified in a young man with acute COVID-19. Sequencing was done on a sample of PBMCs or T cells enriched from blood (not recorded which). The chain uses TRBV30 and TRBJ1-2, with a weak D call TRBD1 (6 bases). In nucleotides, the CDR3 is TGTGCCTGGAGTCTAATACAGGGTTTTGGCTACACCTTC. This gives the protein CAWSLIQGFGYTF. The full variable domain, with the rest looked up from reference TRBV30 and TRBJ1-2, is SQTIHQWPATLVQPVGSPLSLECTVEGTSNPNLYWYRQAAGRGLQLLFYSVGIGQISSEVPQNLSASRPQDRQFILSSKKLLLSDSGFYLCAWSLIQGFGYTFGSGTRLTVV.